The 18 T cell receptor beta chains reported below all come from one sample, sequenced in a study of CD8 T cells in ankylosing spondylitis (dated by TCRdb to about 2017). The study at large found these results: A TCR beta motif of about eight highly homologous amino acid variants appeared characteristic of blood from ankylosing spondylitis patients.

The library came from 5' RACE. Sequencing took place on an Illumina HiSeq 2500. TCRdb applied fastp at Q25 and MiXCR to the public reads, then kept only in-frame beta chains. Rows are combined by CDR3 protein, so each entry shows the most common genes and DNA. The sample has about 390,000 distinct CDR3 sequences on record, about 20% of them singletons. The ten largest clones capture approximately 16% of the sample. Their antigen targets remain unknown. The sequencing sample was made of blood, either unsorted or a sorted T cell fraction (not recorded which). Receptors were obtained from a male donor with ankylosing spondylitis.

The J gene is TRBJ2-7, the V gene TRBV4-3; D gene unclear. Germline V gives CDR1 LGHNA, CDR2 YSLEER. The CDR3 is 14 residues long. V lost 0 bases, J lost 7 bases, and 13 bases lay in between. DNA of the CDR3: TGCGCCAGCAGCCAAGATAGGCTTTCTAGAGAGCAGTACTTC. Residues: CASSQDRLSREQYF.

CDR3 in amino acids: CASSSTRGGYTF. CDR3 nucleotides: TGTGCCAGCAGTTCAACCCGTGGGGGCTACACCTTC. The rearrangement uses TRBV7-9 and TRBJ1-2; D is unresolved. The germline CDR1 and CDR2 sequences are SEHNR and FQNEAQ (reference sequence). The CDR3 is made up of 12 amino acids. V was cut by 6 bases and J by 8 bases, with 13 bases left in between.

This clonotype was seen a few times. The gene calls are TRBV5-1 and TRBJ2-3; maybe TRBD1 (6 bases). V was shortened by 5 bases and J by 0 bases, with 13 bases between the two germline ends. The CDR3 runs to 15 residues. Germline V lookup: CDR1 SGHRS, CDR2 YFSETQ. CDR3 in DNA: TGCGCCAGCAGTACGGACAGAACTAGCACAGATACGCAGTATTTT. Its translation is CASSTDRTSTDTQYF.

The chain is built from TRBV5-4 and TRBJ2-2; 10 bases match TRBD1. The germline gives CDR1 SGHNT, CDR2 YYREEE (reference sequence). Germline trimming cut 4 bases from V and 5 bases from J; bases unmatched to any gene: 5. The CDR3 has 15 amino acids. CDR3 sequence reads: CASSARQGATGELFF. The CDR3 nucleotides read TGTGCCAGCAGCGCAAGACAGGGGGCGACCGGGGAGCTGTTTTTT.

This clonotype was found many times. The chain has TRBV27 and TRBJ2-7, with D tentatively TRBD1 or TRBD2 (6 bases each). Germline V gene data show CDR1 as MNHEY and CDR2 as SMNVEV (reference sequence). The CDR3 runs to 14 residues. Trimming cost V 5 bases and J 6 bases, with 17 bases left between them. CDR3 sequence: CASSPTRGVSEQYF. The CDR3 bases are TGTGCCAGCAGTCCAACTAGGGGGGTTAGCGAGCAGTACTTC.

The chain links TRBV4-2 to TRBJ2-3; TRBD2 matches 12 bases. The junction had 17 bases not matched to a gene; V was cut back by 4 bases and J by 6 bases. In germline, CDR1 is LGHNA, CDR2 YNFKEQ. This CDR3 region has 19 residues. The CDR3 region is CASSLRGGTSGPDWDTQYF. CDR3 nucleotide sequence: TGTGCCAGCAGCCTCAGGGGGGGGACTAGCGGGCCCGATTGGGATACGCAGTATTTT.

This clonotype appeared a few times. The rearrangement links TRBV12-3 or TRBV12-4 to TRBJ1-5; D may be TRBD1 (5 bases). With 6 bases removed from V and 1 base from J, the gap between germline ends came to 19 bases. The CDR3 consists of 17 residues. CDR3 protein: CASSKFQGVGSNQPQHF. The CDR3 coding sequence is TGTGCCAGCAGCAAATTTCAGGGCGTTGGAAGCAATCAGCCCCAGCATTTT.

This chain links TRBV20-1 with TRBJ2-1; TRBD1 might be the D (6 bases). Trimming pared 5 bases from V and 4 bases from J, leaving 15 bases between. This CDR3 spans 14 amino acids. Looked up from germline, CDR1 is DFQATT and CDR2 is SNEGSKA (reference sequence). The CDR3 nucleotides are TGCAGTGCTGCGGGCAGGGGCGAATACAATGAGCAGTTCTTC. Translation gives CSAAGRGEYNEQFF.

This clonotype was observed a few times. The V and J genes are TRBV11-3 and TRBJ2-2; D tentatively reads TRBD1 or TRBD2 (5 bases each). The germline gives CDR1 SGHNT, CDR2 YENEEA. There are 15 residues in the CDR3. Trimming pared 1 base from V and 10 bases from J, leaving 16 bases between. CDR3 residues: CASSLGDAWYEELFF. DNA of the CDR3: TGTGCCAGCAGCTTAGGGGACGCGTGGTATGAGGAGCTGTTTTTT. Filled out from reference TRBV11-3 and TRBJ2-2, the complete variable domain reads EAGVVQSPRYKIIEKKQPVAFWCNPISGHNTLYWYLQNLGQGPELLIRYENEEAVDDSQLPKDRFSAERLKGVDSTLKIQPAELGDSAVYLCASSLGDAWYEELFFGEGSRLTVL.

The CDR3 spells CASSPGTSGTQETQYF. CDR3 nucleotide sequence: TGTGCCAGCAGCCCCGGGACTAGCGGGACCCAAGAGACCCAGTACTTC. The chain is built from TRBV11-2 and TRBJ2-5, with 13 bases that match TRBD2. The CDR3 sequence is 16 residues long. V gave up 5 bases and J gave up 1 base; unmatched junction bases: 4. Germline CDR1 and CDR2: SGHAT and FQNNGV.

The table lists this clonotype with a few counts. The chain joins TRBV5-1 to TRBJ2-1, with unresolved D. Trimming took 0 bases from V and 5 from J, leaving 9 bases between them. The CDR3 runs to 14 residues. Germline V CDR1 and CDR2: SGHRS, YFSETQ. CDR3 in DNA: TGCGCCAGCAGCTTGGGAATACGGGACAATGAGCAGTTCTTC. The encoded protein is CASSLGIRDNEQFF.

This clonotype came up a few times. The chain couples TRBV3-1 to TRBJ1-3; D unclear. Deletions cut 10 bases from V and 0 bases from J, with 13 bases between. Germline values: CDR1 LGHDT, CDR2 YNNKEL (reference sequence). There are 14 residues in the CDR3. The CDR3 here is CATSPASSGNTIYF. In nucleotides, the CDR3 is TGTGCCACCTCACCCGCGAGCTCTGGAAACACCATATATTTT.

The chain links TRBV9 to TRBJ2-7; 10 nucleotides line up with TRBD2. Unmatched junction bases numbered 5, after V lost 0 bases and J lost 2 bases. The CDR3 is 16 residues long. CDR1 and CDR2 from the germline V gene are SGDLS and YYNGEE. The CDR3 sequence is CASSVGASGRAYEQYF. In nucleotides, the CDR3 is TGTGCCAGCAGCGTAGGTGCCAGCGGGAGGGCCTACGAGCAGTACTTC.

This clonotype was counted only a few times. The gene calls are TRBV7-3 and TRBJ2-2, with 7 bases lining up with TRBD2. Germline CDR1 and CDR2: SGHTA and FQGTGA. CDR3 length: 19 residues. The junction had 20 bases not matched to a gene; V was cut back by 4 bases and J by 6 bases. CDR3 nucleotides: TGTGCCAGCAGCTCAGGGCCTGGAGGAGCGGGATTTAGTCCCGGGGAGCTGTTTTTT. It encodes CASSSGPGGAGFSPGELFF.

The V call is TRBV7-3, the J call TRBJ2-5; the D gene is possibly TRBD2 (6 bases). There are 16 residues in the CDR3. In germline, CDR1 is SGHTA, CDR2 FQGTGA. The germline V and J ends were trimmed by 1 base and 1 base, with 13 bases remaining between them. CDR3 region: CASSLNGGVGQETQYF. CDR3 DNA sequence: TGTGCCAGCAGCTTAAATGGAGGGGTCGGCCAAGAGACCCAGTACTTC.

This sequence joins TRBV28 and TRBJ1-2; D not certain. The CDR3 consists of 13 residues. With 6 bases removed from V and 1 base from J, the gap between germline ends came to 9 bases. The germline V gene has CDR1 MDHEN and CDR2 SYDVKM. The CDR3 loop reads CASSRTDNYGYTF. CDR3 DNA sequence: TGTGCCAGCAGCCGAACAGATAACTATGGCTACACCTTC.

The CDR3 loop is CASSQDLMGGWGYTF. The CDR3 DNA sequence: TGTGCCAGCAGCCAAGATCTTATGGGGGGCTGGGGCTACACCTTC. The chain recombines TRBV3-1 with TRBJ1-2; D is possibly TRBD1 (6 bases). Germline CDR1 and CDR2: LGHDT and YNNKEL (reference sequence). V was cut by 0 bases and J by 8 bases, with 16 bases left in between. CDR3 length equals 15 residues. Complete variable domain (other parts from reference TRBV3-1 and TRBJ1-2): DTAVSQTPKYLVTQMGNDKSIKCEQNLGHDTMYWYKQDSKKFLKIMFSYNNKELIINETVPNRFSPKSPDKAHLNLHINSLELGDSAVYFCASSQDLMGGWGYTFGSGTRLTVV.

V gene TRBV19 combines with J gene TRBJ2-1, with TRBD2 matching 7 bases. V lost 5 bases and J lost 3; bases outside the gene matches: 16. Per germline, CDR1 LNHDA and CDR2 SQIVND (reference sequence). This CDR3 region has 18 residues. The CDR3 DNA sequence: TGTGCCAGTAGTCCGCCTTCGGGAGGCGGGACGTACTACAATGAGCAGTTCTTC. It codes for CASSPPSGGGTYYNEQFF.